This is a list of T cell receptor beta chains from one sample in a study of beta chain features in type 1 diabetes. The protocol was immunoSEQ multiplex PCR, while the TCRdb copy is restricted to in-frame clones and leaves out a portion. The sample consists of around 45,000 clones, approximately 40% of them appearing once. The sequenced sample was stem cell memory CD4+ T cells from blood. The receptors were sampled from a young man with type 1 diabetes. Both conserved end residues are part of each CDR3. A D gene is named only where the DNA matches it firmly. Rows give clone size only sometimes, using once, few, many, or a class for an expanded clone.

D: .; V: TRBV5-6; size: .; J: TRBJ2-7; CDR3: CASTEQGSYEQYF; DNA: TGTGCCAGCACCGAACAGGGTTCCTACGAGCAGTACTTC
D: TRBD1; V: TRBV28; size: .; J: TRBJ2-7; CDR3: CASRTGGFYEQYF; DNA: TGTGCCAGCAGGACAGGGGGCTTTTACGAGCAGTACTTC
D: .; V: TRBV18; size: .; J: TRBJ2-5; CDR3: CASSPGAGQETQYF; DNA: TGTGCCAGCTCACCAGGGGCAGGCCAAGAGACCCAGTACTTC
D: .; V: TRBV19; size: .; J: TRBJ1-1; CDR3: CASSFGSVRLNTEAFF; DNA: TGTGCCAGTAGTTTTGGGAGTGTGCGGCTGAACACTGAAGCTTTCTTT
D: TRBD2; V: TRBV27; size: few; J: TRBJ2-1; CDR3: CASSTGLVRVNEQFF; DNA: TGTGCCAGCAGTACGGGACTAGTACGGGTCAATGAGCAGTTCTTC
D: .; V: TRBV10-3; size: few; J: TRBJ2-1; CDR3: CAISVGQSNNEQFF; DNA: TGTGCCATCAGTGTCGGACAGTCGAACAATGAGCAGTTCTTC
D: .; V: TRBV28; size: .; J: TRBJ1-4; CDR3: CASSLFRGSATNEKLFF; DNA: TGTGCCAGCAGTTTATTTCGGGGGTCGGCAACTAATGAAAAACTGTTTTTT
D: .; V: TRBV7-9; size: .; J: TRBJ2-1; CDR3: CASSPPLVNEQFF; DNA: TGTGCCAGCTCCCCCCCACTAGTGAATGAGCAGTTCTTC
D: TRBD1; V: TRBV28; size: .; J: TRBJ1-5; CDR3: CASSGQGMRSNQPQHF; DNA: TGTGCCAGCAGTGGACAGGGGATGAGGAGCAATCAGCCCCAGCATTTT
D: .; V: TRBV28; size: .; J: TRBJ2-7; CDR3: CASSLGASGLTYEQYF; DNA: TGTGCCAGCAGTTTAGGGGCGAGCGGACTAACCTACGAGCAGTACTTC
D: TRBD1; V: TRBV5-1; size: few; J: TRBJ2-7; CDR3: CASSYGTGGYEQYF; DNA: TGCGCCAGCAGCTACGGGACAGGGGGGTACGAGCAGTACTTC
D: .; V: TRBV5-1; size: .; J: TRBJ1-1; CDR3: CASSFMTDYLNTEAFF; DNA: TGCGCCAGCAGCTTTATGACGGACTACCTGAACACTGAAGCTTTCTTT
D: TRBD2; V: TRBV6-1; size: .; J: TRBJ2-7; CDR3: CASSAQTSGLPYEQYF; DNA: TGTGCCAGCAGTGCCCAGACTAGCGGGCTTCCCTACGAGCAGTACTTC
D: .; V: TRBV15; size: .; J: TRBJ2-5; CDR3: CATSKDQGRETQYF; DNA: TGTGCCACCAGCAAGGACCAGGGGCGGGAGACCCAGTACTTC
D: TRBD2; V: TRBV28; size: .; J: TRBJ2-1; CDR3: CASSSPLAGWTHEQFF; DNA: TGTGCCAGCAGTTCCCCTCTAGCGGGATGGACCCATGAGCAGTTCTTC
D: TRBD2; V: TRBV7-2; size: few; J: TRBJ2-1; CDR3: CASSPSGGSYNEQFF; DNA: TGTGCCAGCAGCCCTAGCGGGGGCTCCTACAATGAGCAGTTCTTC
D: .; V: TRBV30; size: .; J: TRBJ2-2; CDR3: CAWRGQWGTGELFF; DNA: TGTGCCTGGAGAGGACAGTGGGGGACCGGGGAGCTGTTTTTT
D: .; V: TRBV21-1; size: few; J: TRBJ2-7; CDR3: CASSTDSGTGDPNGYEQYF; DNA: TGTGCCAGCAGCACAGATTCCGGGACAGGGGATCCGAATGGCTACGAGCAGTACTTC
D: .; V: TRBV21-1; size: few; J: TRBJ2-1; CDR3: CASSWTSGSAQGQFF; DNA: TGTGCCAGCAGTTGGACTAGCGGGAGTGCACAAGGGCAGTTCTTC
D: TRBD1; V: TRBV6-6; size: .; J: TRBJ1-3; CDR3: CASSYSGQGGNTIYF; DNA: TGTGCCAGCAGTTACTCCGGACAGGGGGGAAACACCATATATTTT
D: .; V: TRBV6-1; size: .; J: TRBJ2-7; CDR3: CASSEESAYEQYF; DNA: TGTGCCAGCAGCGAGGAGAGCGCCTACGAGCAGTACTTC
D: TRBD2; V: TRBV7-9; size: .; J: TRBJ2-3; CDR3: CASSLRAGVADTQYF; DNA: TGTGCCAGCAGCCTTAGAGCGGGGGTCGCAGATACGCAGTATTTT
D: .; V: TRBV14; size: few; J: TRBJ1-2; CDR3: CASSQDTGTCTF; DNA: TGTGCCAGCAGCCAAGATACAGGGACCTGCACCTTC
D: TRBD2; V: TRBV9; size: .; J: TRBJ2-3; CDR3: CASSVESSGRSDTQYF; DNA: TGTGCCAGCAGCGTAGAGTCTAGCGGGAGGTCAGATACGCAGTATTTT
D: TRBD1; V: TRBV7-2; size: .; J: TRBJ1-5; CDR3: CASSSRTGVDQPQHF; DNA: TGTGCCAGCAGCTCAAGGACAGGGGTCGATCAGCCCCAGCATTTT
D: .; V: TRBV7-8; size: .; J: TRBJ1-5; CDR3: CASTLGGAGNQPQHF; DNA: TGTGCCAGCACCCTCGGGGGGGCCGGGAATCAGCCCCAGCATTTT
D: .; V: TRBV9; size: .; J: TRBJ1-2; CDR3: CASSVEVGGFYGYTF; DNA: TGTGCCAGCAGCGTAGAGGTGGGGGGATTCTATGGCTACACCTTC
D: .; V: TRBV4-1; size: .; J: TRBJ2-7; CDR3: CASSQAPSRGAFSYEQYF; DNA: TGCGCCAGCAGCCAAGCCCCCTCCCGGGGGGCGTTCTCCTACGAGCAGTACTTC
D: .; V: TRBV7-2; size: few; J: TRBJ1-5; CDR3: CASSFGVGSNQPQHF; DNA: TGTGCCAGCAGCTTCGGGGTTGGAAGTAATCAGCCCCAGCATTTT
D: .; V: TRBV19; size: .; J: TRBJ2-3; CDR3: CASSRANTQYF; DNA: TGTGCCAGTAGTAGAGCTAATACGCAGTATTTT
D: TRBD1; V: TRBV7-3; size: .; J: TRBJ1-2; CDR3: CASSPGQGQGYTF; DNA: TGTGCCAGCAGCCCAGGACAGGGGCAGGGCTACACCTTC
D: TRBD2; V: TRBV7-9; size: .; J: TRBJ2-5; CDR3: CASSSGLAEWETQYF; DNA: TGTGCCAGCAGCTCGGGACTAGCGGAGTGGGAGACCCAGTACTTC
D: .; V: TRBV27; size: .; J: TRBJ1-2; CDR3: CASKRADRSLGYTF; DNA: TGTGCCAGCAAGCGGGCCGATAGGAGTTTAGGCTACACCTTC
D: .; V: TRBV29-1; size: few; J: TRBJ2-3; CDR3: CSGHLSGTQYF; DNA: TGCAGCGGACATTTATCCGGTACGCAGTATTTT
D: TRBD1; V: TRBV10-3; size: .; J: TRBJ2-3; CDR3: CAIRGTGSTDTQYF; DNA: TGTGCCATAAGGGGGACAGGGAGCACAGATACGCAGTATTTT
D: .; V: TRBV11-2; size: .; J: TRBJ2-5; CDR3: CASSFWSGETQYF; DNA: TGTGCCAGCAGCTTTTGGAGCGGGGAGACCCAGTACTTC
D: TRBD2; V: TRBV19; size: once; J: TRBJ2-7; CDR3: CASGLAGVEQYF; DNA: TGTGCCAGCGGACTAGCGGGAGTCGAGCAGTACTTC
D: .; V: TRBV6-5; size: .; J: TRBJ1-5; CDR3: CASSSTGYSNQPQHF; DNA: TGTGCCAGCAGTTCGACAGGCTATAGCAATCAGCCCCAGCATTTT
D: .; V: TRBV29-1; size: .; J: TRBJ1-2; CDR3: CSATPGLNYGYTF; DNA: TGCAGCGCGACGCCGGGACTTAACTATGGCTACACCTTC
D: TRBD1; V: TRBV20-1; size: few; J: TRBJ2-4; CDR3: CSAIRGNIQYF; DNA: TGCAGTGCTATCAGGGGGAACATTCAGTACTTC
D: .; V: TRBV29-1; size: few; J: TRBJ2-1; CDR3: CSSLSGDYNEQFF; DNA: TGCAGCTCCCTCAGCGGAGATTACAATGAGCAGTTCTTC
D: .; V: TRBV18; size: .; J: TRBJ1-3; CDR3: CASSPTGLSGNTIYF; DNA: TGTGCCAGCTCACCAACAGGGCTCTCTGGAAACACCATATATTTT
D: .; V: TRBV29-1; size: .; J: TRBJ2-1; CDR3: CSGGNRDSPNEQFF; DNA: TGCAGCGGGGGGAACCGGGACTCGCCCAATGAGCAGTTCTTC
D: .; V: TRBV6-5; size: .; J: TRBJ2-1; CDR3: CASRNGAYNEQFF; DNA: TGTGCCAGCAGGAATGGAGCCTACAATGAGCAGTTCTTC
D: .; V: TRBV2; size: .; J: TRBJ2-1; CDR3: CASSQINEQFF; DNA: TGTGCCAGCAGTCAGATTAATGAGCAGTTCTTC
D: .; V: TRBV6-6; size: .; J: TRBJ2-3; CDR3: CASQRLARADTQYF; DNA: TGTGCCAGCCAACGTCTAGCGAGGGCAGATACGCAGTATTTT
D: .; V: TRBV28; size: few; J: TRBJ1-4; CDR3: CASNKPRGEKLFF; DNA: TGTGCCAGCAACAAACCCCGGGGGGAAAAACTGTTTTTT
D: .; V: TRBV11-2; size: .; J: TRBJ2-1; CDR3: CASSSPGVGEQFF; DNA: TGTGCCAGCAGCTCCCCGGGGGTAGGTGAGCAGTTCTTC